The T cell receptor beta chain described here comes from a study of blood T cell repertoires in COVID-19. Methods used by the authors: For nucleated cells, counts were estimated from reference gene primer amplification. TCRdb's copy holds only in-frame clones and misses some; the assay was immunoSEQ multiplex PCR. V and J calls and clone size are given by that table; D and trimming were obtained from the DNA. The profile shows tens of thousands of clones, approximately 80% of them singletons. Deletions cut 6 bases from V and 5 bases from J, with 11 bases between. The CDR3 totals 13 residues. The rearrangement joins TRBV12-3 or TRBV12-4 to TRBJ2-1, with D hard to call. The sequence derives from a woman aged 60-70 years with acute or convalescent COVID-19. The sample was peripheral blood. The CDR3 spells CASRPSPDNEQFF. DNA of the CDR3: TGTGCCAGCAGGCCGTCTCCGGACAATGAGCAGTTCTTC.